This T cell receptor beta chain was identified during a study of blood T cell repertoires in COVID-19. The CDR3 extends over 19 amino acids. Germline lookup yields CDR1 MDHEN and CDR2 SYDVKM. V was clipped by 6 bases and J by 0 bases, with 24 bases between them. Sequencing used immunoSEQ multiplex PCR; TCRdb keeps in-frame clones, though not all of them. Here the sample spans under 300,000 clones, just over 90% being singletons. Participants spanned ages about 18 to 95 years and resided in about 24 US areas. Recovered status in Cohort 3 required two negative PCRs, clearance, or symptom resolution. The TCR sequence derives from a woman between 18 and 29 years old who had recovered from COVID-19. What was sequenced was PBMCs or T cells enriched from blood (not recorded which). This chain links TRBV28 with TRBJ2-1, with a tentative D call TRBD1 (5 bases). The CDR3 bases are TGTGCCAGCAGCCCCGCCCCCCACGCAAGACAGAGCTCCTACAATGAGCAGTTCTTC. Its translation: CASSPAPHARQSSYNEQFF. Based on the CDR3 plus reference TRBV28 and TRBJ2-1, the full variable domain is DVKVTQSSRYLVKRTGEKVFLECVQDMDHENMFWYRQDPGLGLRLIYFSYDVKMKEKGDIPEGYSVSREKKERFSLILESASTNQTSMYLCASSPAPHARQSSYNEQFFGPGTRLTVL.